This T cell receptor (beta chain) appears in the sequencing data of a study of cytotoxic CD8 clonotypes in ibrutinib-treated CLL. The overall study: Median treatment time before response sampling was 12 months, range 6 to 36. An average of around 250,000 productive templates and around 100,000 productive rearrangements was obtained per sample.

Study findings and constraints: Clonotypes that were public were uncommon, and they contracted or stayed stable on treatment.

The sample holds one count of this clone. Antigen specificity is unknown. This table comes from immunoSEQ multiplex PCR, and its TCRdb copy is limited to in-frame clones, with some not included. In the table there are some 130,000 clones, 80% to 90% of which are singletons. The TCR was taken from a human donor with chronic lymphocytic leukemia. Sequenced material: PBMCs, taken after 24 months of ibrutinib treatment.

The DNA of the CDR3 is TGTGCCAGTAGTATAGGGGCCTTTAATAGGGATACGCAGTATTTT. Translated, it gives CASSIGAFNRDTQYF. This rearrangement joins TRBV19 to TRBJ2-3; no firm D call. The CDR3 is made up of 15 amino acids. V lost 1 base to trimming and J lost 6 bases, with 14 bases between them. Looked up from germline, CDR1 is LNHDA and CDR2 is SQIVND (reference sequence).